Here is one TCR beta chain with its context. Its antigen is not identified. This entry comes from a study of cytomegalovirus exposure and HLA in healthy donors. In the PCR, 60 Vbeta and 13 Jbeta primers were used. Generated by immunoSEQ multiplex PCR, the TCRdb table keeps only in-frame clones and is missing some. This table has 120,000 or so clones, around 75% appearing once. Overall study results and limits: Associated with cytomegalovirus, according to the listing, were some 150 TCR beta chains. The majority of CMV-associated TCR beta chains were reported as apparently HLA-restricted in a later analysis. TCR beta V- and J-gene trimming, according to a later analysis, was linked to a missense DCLRE1C variant.

Germline V gene lookup returns CDR1 SEHNR and CDR2 FQNEAQ (reference sequence). V was pared by 2 bases and J by 9 bases, with 14 bases between. The CDR3 length is 14 residues. V usage is TRBV7-9 and J usage is TRBJ2-1, with D tentatively TRBD2 (6 bases). The receptor's source is a woman between 35 and 50 years old in good health and CMV-seropositive. The sequencing input was PBMCs. CDR3 nucleotide sequence: TGTGCCAGCAGCTTACGGGGGAAGGAGGGTGAGCAGTTCTTC. This sequence encodes CASSLRGKEGEQFF.